The next 12 T cell receptor beta chains were all read from a single sample in a study of CD8 T cells in Susac syndrome. A quantity of roughly 0.5 to 1 ug RNA underwent reverse transcription using random hexamers. TCRdb reprocessed the immunoSEQ multiplex PCR reads via MiXCR and lists one record per CDR3 protein. The table has about 150,000 distinct CDR3 sequences, around 96% seen once. Specimen: CD4+ T cells from PBMCs. The receptor source for this set is a human donor with Susac syndrome.

The gene calls are TRBV29-1 and TRBJ2-3; D not resolved. Germline CDR1 reads SQVTM; CDR2 reads ANQGSEA. The CDR3 loop spans 14 amino acids. V shed 3 bases and J shed 4 bases, with 14 bases lying between them. CDR3 residues: CSVDGGPTPDTQYF. The CDR3 DNA reads as TGCAGCGTTGACGGCGGCCCGACCCCAGATACGCAGTATTTT.

V usage is TRBV20-1 and J usage is TRBJ1-1; D is unresolved. The CDR3 contains 13 residues. V lost 3 bases to trimming and J lost 1 base, with 9 bases between them. Germline CDR1 DFQATT, CDR2 SNEGSKA (reference sequence). Here the CDR3 DNA reads TGCAGTGCTAGGATAGATCCGAACACTGAAGCTTTCTTT. Protein: CSARIDPNTEAFF.

The CDR3 region is CATSDGTPPYEQYF. The CDR3 DNA is TGTGCCACCAGTGATGGGACACCTCCCTACGAGCAGTACTTC. V usage is TRBV24-1 and J usage is TRBJ2-7, with D possibly TRBD1 on 6 matching bases. In germline, CDR1 is KGHDR, CDR2 SFDVKD. With 3 bases removed from V and 2 bases from J, the gap between germline ends came to 10 bases. The CDR3 covers 14 residues.

The V gene is TRBV5-1, the J gene TRBJ2-6; perhaps TRBD2 as D (5 bases). Germline loops: CDR1 SGHRS, CDR2 YFSETQ. The V end was cut by 0 bases, the J end by 0 bases, with 7 bases between. The CDR3 has 16 amino acids. CDR3 amino acids: CASSLATSSGANVLTF. CDR3 DNA: TGCGCCAGCAGCTTGGCTACTAGCTCTGGGGCCAACGTCCTGACTTTC.

V gene TRBV7-8 combines with J gene TRBJ2-6; weak D call: TRBD1 (6 bases). The CDR3 loop spans 18 amino acids. The germline V gene encodes CDR1 SGHVS and CDR2 FQNEAQ. The V end was cut by 3 bases, the J end by 0 bases, with 15 bases between. The CDR3 sequence is CASSFGSGHPSGANVLTF. The CDR3 DNA is TGTGCCAGCAGCTTCGGCTCGGGACACCCCTCTGGGGCCAACGTCCTGACTTTC.

This clonotype was observed a handful of times. The V and J genes are TRBV29-1 and TRBJ1-1; tentative D call: TRBD1 (6 bases). Germline-derived CDR1 and CDR2 are SQVTM and ANQGSEA. V lost 3 bases, J lost 3 bases, and 8 bases lay in between. The CDR3 consists of 12 residues. CDR3 sequence (DNA): TGCAGCGTTGAGACAGGCTACACTGAAGCTTTCTTT. Translating it yields CSVETGYTEAFF.

The rearrangement links TRBV20-1 to TRBJ2-7, with D uncertain. V was cut by 6 bases and J by 9 bases, with 15 bases left in between. The CDR3 runs to 11 residues. CDR1 and CDR2 (germline): DFQATT, SNEGSKA (reference sequence). The CDR3 DNA reads TGCAGTGCCCCCGCGCCGGCTGCGCAGTACTTC. Translation gives CSAPAPAAQYF.

The chain carries TRBV20-1 and TRBJ1-2; D perhaps matches TRBD1 (5 bases). Germline V gene data show CDR1 as DFQATT and CDR2 as SNEGSKA (reference sequence). The V gene lost 6 bases and the J gene lost 2 bases, with 7 bases spanning the gap. The CDR3 is 11 amino acids. The CDR3 protein is CSARDNYGYTF. CDR3 DNA sequence: TGCAGTGCCAGGGACAACTATGGCTACACCTTC.

This clonotype came up a few times. The V call is TRBV7-6, the J call TRBJ2-5; maybe TRBD1 (6 bases). Trimming cost V 0 bases and J 4 bases, with 9 bases left between them. This CDR3 comprises 14 residues. Germline CDR1 and CDR2: SGHVS and FNYEAQ. CDR3 amino acids: CASSLARGRETQYF. The CDR3 nucleotides are TGTGCCAGCAGCTTAGCCAGGGGTCGAGAGACCCAGTACTTC. The whole variable domain, remainder taken from reference TRBV7-6 and TRBJ2-5, is GAGVSQSPRYKVTKRGQDVALRCDPISGHVSLYWYRQALGQGPEFLTYFNYEAQQDKSGLPNDRFSAERPEGSISTLTIQRTEQRDSAMYRCASSLARGRETQYFGPGTRLLVL.

The count of this clonotype is one. This chain links TRBV6-5 with TRBJ1-2; 7 bases agree with TRBD1. The CDR3 runs to 14 residues. From germline, CDR1 is MNHEY and CDR2 SVGAGI. J was trimmed by 6 bases and V by 6 bases; bases with no gene match: 10. DNA of the CDR3: TGTGCCAGCAGGATGACAGGGCGAGCGAATGGCTACACCTTC. It encodes CASRMTGRANGYTF.

This rearrangement joins TRBV7-2 to TRBJ2-3; perhaps TRBD1 as D (6 bases). Trimming took 0 bases from V and 7 from J, leaving 11 bases between them. The CDR3 spans 14 residues. CDR1 SGHTA and CDR2 FQGNSA come from the germline V gene. CDR3 sequence: CASSLADSSNTQYF. CDR3 bases: TGTGCCAGCAGCTTAGCGGACAGCTCAAATACGCAGTATTTT.

The rearrangement links TRBV18 to TRBJ2-5; D is undetermined. Trimming removed 1 base at V and 0 bases at J, with 12 bases between. Germline V lookup: CDR1 KGHSH, CDR2 LQKENI. CDR3 length: 16 amino acids. DNA of the CDR3: TGTGCCAGCTCACCACAGGTATCCAGGTACCAAGAGACCCAGTACTTC. This encodes CASSPQVSRYQETQYF.